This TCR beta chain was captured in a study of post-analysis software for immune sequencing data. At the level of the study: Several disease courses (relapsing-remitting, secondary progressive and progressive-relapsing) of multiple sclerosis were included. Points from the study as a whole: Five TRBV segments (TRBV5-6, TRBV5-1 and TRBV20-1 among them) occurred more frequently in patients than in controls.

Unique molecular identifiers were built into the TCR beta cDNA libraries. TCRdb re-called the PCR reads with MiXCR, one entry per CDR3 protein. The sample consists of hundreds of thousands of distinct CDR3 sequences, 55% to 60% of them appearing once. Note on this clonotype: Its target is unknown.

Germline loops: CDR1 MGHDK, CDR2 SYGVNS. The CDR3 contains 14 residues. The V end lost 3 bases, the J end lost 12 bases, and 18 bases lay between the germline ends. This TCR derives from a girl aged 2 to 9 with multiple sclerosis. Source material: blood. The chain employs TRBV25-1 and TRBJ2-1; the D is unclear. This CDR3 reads CASSDSRRGVAQFF. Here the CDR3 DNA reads TGTGCCAGCAGTGATTCCCGGCGCGGAGTTGCGCAGTTCTTC.